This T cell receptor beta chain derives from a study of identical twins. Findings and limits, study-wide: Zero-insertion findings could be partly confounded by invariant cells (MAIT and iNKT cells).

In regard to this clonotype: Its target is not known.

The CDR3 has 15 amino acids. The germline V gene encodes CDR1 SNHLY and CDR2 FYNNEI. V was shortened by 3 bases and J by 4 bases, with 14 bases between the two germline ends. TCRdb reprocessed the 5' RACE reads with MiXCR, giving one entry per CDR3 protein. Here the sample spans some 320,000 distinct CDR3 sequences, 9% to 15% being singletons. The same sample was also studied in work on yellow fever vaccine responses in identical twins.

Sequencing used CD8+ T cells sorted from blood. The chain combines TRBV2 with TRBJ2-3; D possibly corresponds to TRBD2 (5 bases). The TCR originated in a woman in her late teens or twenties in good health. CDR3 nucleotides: TGTGCCAGCAGTGATCTGGGAGTTCATCCAGATACGCAGTATTTT. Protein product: CASSDLGVHPDTQYF. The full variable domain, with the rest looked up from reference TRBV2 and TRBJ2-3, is EPEVTQTPSHQVTQMGQEVILRCVPISNHLYFYWYRQILGQKVEFLVSFYNNEISEKSEIFDDQFSVERPDGSNFTLKIRSTKLEDSAMYFCASSDLGVHPDTQYFGPGTRLTVL.